The source of this T cell receptor beta chain is a study of cytomegalovirus exposure and HLA in healthy donors. Findings of the study overall: A later analysis, which compared TCR beta chains of equal frequency, found the HLA-associated ones more clonally expanded.

The count of this clone is one. Its antigen is not known. This PCR relied on a set of 60 Vbeta primers and 13 Jbeta primers. Sequenced by immunoSEQ multiplex PCR; TCRdb stores in-frame clones only, minus some. This sample yields around 170,000 clones, of which approximately 88% are seen a single time; under 2% belongs to the top ten. The TCR sequence derives from a woman aged 18-29 years in good health and CMV-seronegative. The material sequenced was PBMCs.

The CDR3 DNA follows: TGTGCCAGCAGCGACGACAGGGGCGCTGAAGCTTTCTTT. It specifies CASSDDRGAEAFF. The chain couples TRBV27 to TRBJ1-1; the match to TRBD1 covers 8 bases. J lost 6 bases, V lost 6 bases, and 6 bases had no gene match. Germline assignment: CDR1 MNHEY and CDR2 SMNVEV (reference sequence). This CDR3 has 13 residues.